This T cell receptor (beta chain) was sequenced during a study of shared clonotypes between healthy human individuals. About the research overall: Ranging from 18 to 49 in age, donors were a couple of women and a few men. Findings and caveats of the study: The study drew on few donors, limiting represented genetic and exposure-history diversity.

This CDR3 has 13 amino acids. Trimming took 5 bases from V and 4 from J, leaving 14 bases between them. Germline CDR1 reads GTSNPN; CDR2 reads SVGIG (reference sequence). All donors were Caucasian adults living in Nashville, Tennessee. The CD4+ fraction was divided into a CD45RA+ naive subset and a CD45RA-negative memory subset. Concerning this clone: The antigen remains undetermined.

TCRdb's copy holds only in-frame clones and misses some; the assay was immunoSEQ multiplex PCR. This sample yields approximately 2.1 million clones, of which just over 90% are seen a single time; 0.39% belongs to the top ten. Sequencing was performed on naive CD4+ T cells from PBMCs. The subset here: CD45RA+ positively selected. J is TRBJ1-2 and V is TRBV30, with a weak D call TRBD1 (5 bases). This TCR derives from a young man in good health. Some clones in this sample may be carry-over from other donors' samples. The CDR3 sequence: CAWELGASYGYTF. CDR3 sequence (DNA): TGTGCCTGGGAGTTAGGGGCATCCTATGGCTACACCTTC.